This entry lists 21 T cell receptor beta chains sequenced from one sample in a study of shared clonotypes between healthy human individuals. The repertoire was sequenced with immunoSEQ multiplex PCR; TCRdb's copy has only in-frame clones and lacks some. The table has some 1.5 million clones, roughly 96% seen once. Sequencing was done on a sample of naive CD4+ T cells sorted from blood. Indicated subset: CD45RA+ positively selected. The receptors originated from a young man in good health.

This chain connects TRBV5-6 to TRBJ2-7; D ambiguous. CDR1 SGHDT and CDR2 YYEEEE come from the germline V gene. Trimming stripped 0 bases from V and 5 bases from J, with 9 bases between. This CDR3 contains 13 residues. CDR3 protein: CASSLGGVDEQYF. For the CDR3, the DNA is TGTGCCAGCAGCTTGGGTGGCGTGGACGAGCAGTACTTC.

The chain has TRBV11-3 and TRBJ2-3, with 8 bases lining up with TRBD2. CDR3 length: 17 residues. Germline V gene lookup returns CDR1 SGHNT and CDR2 YENEEA. Unmatched junction bases numbered 8, after V lost 0 bases and J lost 3 bases. CDR3 sequence: CASSLERTSRLTDTQYF. The CDR3 coding sequence is TGTGCCAGCAGCTTAGAGAGGACTAGCAGATTAACAGATACGCAGTATTTT.

Comment on this clone: Other nucleotide sequences from this sample produce the same CDR3. The chain carries TRBV5-1 and TRBJ2-7; 14 nucleotides line up with TRBD2. CDR1 is SGHRS, CDR2 YFSETQ, per germline. The length of the CDR3 is 17 residues. V was pared by 4 bases and J by 4 bases, with 10 bases of the junction left unmatched. This chain's CDR3 is CASSAGLAGGPGYEQYF. CDR3 in DNA: TGCGCCAGCAGCGCCGGACTAGCGGGAGGCCCGGGGTACGAGCAGTACTTC.

The chain couples TRBV20-1 to TRBJ2-1; D is perhaps TRBD2 (5 bases). Between the trimmed V and J ends, which lost 3 bases and 6 bases, there was a span of 6 bases. The CDR3 is 11 residues long. Germline CDR1 is DFQATT and CDR2 is SNEGSKA (reference sequence). CDR3 bases: TGCAGTGCTAGGACTATCAATGAGCAGTTCTTC. This gives the protein CSARTINEQFF.

The chain has TRBV7-9 and TRBJ1-4; D unclear. This CDR3 region has 15 residues. Trimming left V 0 bases short and J 7 bases short, with 12 bases between. The germline CDR1 and CDR2 sequences are SEHNR and FQNEAQ (reference sequence). CDR3 sequence (DNA): TGTGCCAGCAGCTTAGCGTTTGGCGAAGGTGAAAAACTGTTTTTT. Translating gives CASSLAFGEGEKLFF.

This chain links TRBV13 with TRBJ2-1; TRBD2 is a possible D gene (6 bases). Trimming removed 3 bases from V and 2 bases from J, with 14 bases in between. Germline V CDR1 and CDR2: PRHDT, FYEKMQ (reference sequence). There are 16 residues in the CDR3. The CDR3 is CASSFDLGSAYNEQFF. CDR3 nucleotide sequence: TGTGCCAGCAGCTTTGATCTCGGGAGTGCCTACAATGAGCAGTTCTTC. Together with reference TRBV13 and TRBJ2-1, the CDR3 gives the full variable domain: AAGVIQSPRHLIKEKRETATLKCYPIPRHDTVYWYQQGPGQDPQFLISFYEKMQSDKGSIPDRFSAQQFSDYHSELNMSSLELGDSALYFCASSFDLGSAYNEQFFGPGTRLTVL.

CDR3 nucleotide sequence: TGTGCCAGCAGCTTAGAGGTGGGAGCAGATACGCAGTATTTT. Protein product: CASSLEVGADTQYF. The V and J genes are TRBV7-2 and TRBJ2-3; a possible D gene is TRBD2 (5 bases). CDR1 is SGHTA and CDR2 is FQGNSA in the germline V gene. Deletions cut 1 base from V and 4 bases from J, with 9 bases between. This CDR3 contains 14 residues. The complete variable domain, with remaining parts taken from reference TRBV7-2 and TRBJ2-3, reads GAGVSQSPSNKVTEKGKDVELRCDPISGHTALYWYRQSLGQGLEFLIYFQGNSAPDKSGLPSDRFSAERTGGSVSTLTIQRTQQEDSAVYLCASSLEVGADTQYFGPGTRLTVL.

The chain joins TRBV7-9 to TRBJ2-2; TRBD2 matches 9 bases. CDR1 is SEHNR and CDR2 is FQNEAQ in the germline V gene (reference sequence). The V gene end was trimmed by 3 bases and the J gene end by 1 base; junction bases not matched to a gene: 3. This CDR3 region has 16 residues. CDR3 sequence: CASSFTSGWNTGELFF. CDR3 nucleotides: TGTGCCAGCAGCTTTACTAGCGGGTGGAACACCGGGGAGCTGTTTTTT.

The chain recombines TRBV9 with TRBJ2-6; D is ambiguous. Between the trimmed V and J ends, which lost 0 bases and 3 bases, there was a span of 10 bases. Germline assignment: CDR1 SGDLS and CDR2 YYNGEE. The CDR3 totals 16 residues. DNA of the CDR3: TGTGCCAGCAGCGTAGGCCACCTGCTTGGGGCCAACGTCCTGACTTTC. Translated, it gives CASSVGHLLGANVLTF.

The V and J genes are TRBV28 and TRBJ2-7; D remains ambiguous. The germline V gene encodes CDR1 MDHEN and CDR2 SYDVKM. This CDR3 comprises 13 residues. Trimming took 5 bases from V and 4 from J, leaving 12 bases between them. Here the CDR3 reads CASSPPRRYEQYF. In DNA form, the CDR3 reads TGTGCCAGCAGTCCTCCTCGTAGGTACGAGCAGTACTTC.

CDR3 DNA sequence: TGCGCCAGCAGCAACCGGGACAGGGGTTTAGGGAATGAGCAGTTCTTC. It is translated as CASSNRDRGLGNEQFF. V gene TRBV4-3 combines with J gene TRBJ2-1; 10 positions agree with TRBD1. Germline CDR1 reads LGHNA; CDR2 reads YSLEER. The ends lost 5 bases at V and 7 bases at J; junction bases unmatched: 11. CDR3 length: 16 amino acids.

This rearrangement joins TRBV5-1 to TRBJ2-3; D is possibly TRBD2 (6 bases). Per the germline V gene, CDR1 is SGHRS and CDR2 is YFSETQ. Trimming stripped 0 bases from V and 1 base from J, with 15 bases between. The CDR3 runs to 17 residues. CDR3 in amino acids: CASSLARDSRGTDTQYF. CDR3 sequence (DNA): TGCGCCAGCAGCTTGGCAAGGGACTCAAGAGGCACAGATACGCAGTATTTT.

This sequence joins TRBV28 and TRBJ2-5; D remains ambiguous. The germline V gene encodes CDR1 MDHEN and CDR2 SYDVKM. The CDR3 runs 15 residues. V was trimmed by 7 bases and J by 5 bases, leaving 20 bases between them. CDR3: CASTPPGPRWETQYF. Written as DNA, the CDR3 is TGTGCCAGCACCCCCCCCGGCCCCCGGTGGGAGACCCAGTACTTC.

The chain links TRBV23-1 to TRBJ2-5, with D perhaps matching TRBD1 (6 bases). TRBV23-1 is an ORF, with its function uncertain. Between the trimmed V and J ends, which lost 2 bases and 1 base, there was a span of 14 bases. The CDR3 runs to 16 residues. CDR3 sequence (DNA): TGCGCCAGCAGTCAACCCCCCGGACAGCTCCAAGAGACCCAGTACTTC. Translating gives CASSQPPGQLQETQYF.

The chain recombines TRBV29-1 with TRBJ2-5; no reliable D call. The CDR3 spans 12 residues. Between the trimmed V and J ends, which lost 3 bases and 4 bases, there was a span of 9 bases. Germline assignment: CDR1 SQVTM and CDR2 ANQGSEA. The DNA of the CDR3 is TGCAGCGTTGATCACGGTCGAGAGACCCAGTACTTC. This translates into CSVDHGRETQYF.

This sequence joins TRBV2 and TRBJ2-7; perhaps TRBD2 as D (5 bases). Germline assignment: CDR1 SNHLY and CDR2 FYNNEI. This CDR3 contains 14 residues. Trimming took 5 bases from V and 2 from J, leaving 13 bases between them. Here the CDR3 DNA reads TGTGCCAGCAGTCTGCGGGCTACGACCTACGAGCAGTACTTC. Its translation: CASSLRATTYEQYF.

The V and J genes are TRBV5-1 and TRBJ2-7; 10 bases line up with TRBD2. The CDR3 runs to 15 residues. Germline assignment: CDR1 SGHRS and CDR2 YFSETQ. V lost 5 bases to trimming and J lost 7 bases; unmatched junction nucleotides: 12. The CDR3 region has the DNA TGCGCCAGCAGACCTACTAGCGGGACCACGGGAGAGCAGTACTTC. Protein product: CASRPTSGTTGEQYF.

This CDR3 is CASSPSGGSYEQYF. In nucleotides, the CDR3 is TGTGCCAGCAGCCCTAGCGGGGGAAGCTACGAGCAGTACTTC. V gene TRBV7-2 combines with J gene TRBJ2-7; TRBD2 matches 10 bases. The CDR3 contains 14 residues. V trimming: 5 bases; J trimming: 3 bases; junction bases outside the gene matches: 4. The germline V gene has CDR1 SGHTA and CDR2 FQGNSA.

This chain links TRBV18 with TRBJ2-7; D gene unclear. The CDR3 runs 16 residues. Trimming removed 3 bases from V and 2 bases from J, with 17 bases in between. The germline gives CDR1 KGHSH, CDR2 LQKENI. This CDR3 is CASSPAVGPLTYEQYF. The CDR3 bases are TGTGCCAGCTCACCTGCGGTTGGCCCACTAACCTACGAGCAGTACTTC. The full variable domain, rest sourced from reference TRBV18 and TRBJ2-7, is NAGVMQNPRHLVRRRGQEARLRCSPMKGHSHVYWYRQLPEEGLKFMVYLQKENIIDESGMPKERFSAEFPKEGPSILRIQQVVRGDSAAYFCASSPAVGPLTYEQYFGPGTRLTVT.

As for this clone: The sample has other DNA sequences that encode this CDR3 too. The gene calls are TRBV5-6 and TRBJ2-6; D gene uncertain. This CDR3 has 15 residues. CDR1 is SGHDT, CDR2 YYEEEE, per germline. Trimming pared 3 bases from V and 0 bases from J, leaving 7 bases between. The CDR3 coding sequence is TGTGCCAGCAGCTCTGTGAGCTCTGGGGCCAACGTCCTGACTTTC. Translated: CASSSVSSGANVLTF.

The rearrangement links TRBV19 to TRBJ1-2; no firm D call. Germline CDR1 LNHDA, CDR2 SQIVND (reference sequence). CDR3 size: 15 residues. Trimming removed 5 bases from V and 7 bases from J, with 20 bases in between. CDR3 sequence: CASSFEGGVKAGYTF. The CDR3 nucleotides are TGTGCCAGTAGTTTCGAAGGTGGGGTTAAGGCTGGCTACACCTTC.